This is a list of T cell receptor beta chains from one sample in a study of blood T cell repertoires in COVID-19. TCRdb's table, derived via immunoSEQ multiplex PCR, lists solely in-frame clones and lacks some. The sample contains about 170,000 clones, approximately 86% of which appear only once. The sample taken for sequencing was peripheral blood. These receptors were taken from a woman at least 80 years old with COVID-19, enrolled during active disease. The CDR3 runs from the conserved cysteine through the conserved F or W. The D gene is left open where the match is weak. The size field is filled for only some rows; it gives once, few, many or a size class.

>TRBJ1-2|NA|10|NA|TRBV20-1
TGCAGTGCTGGGACATCCGGCTACACCTTC
CSAGTSGYTF
>TRBJ1-4|TRBD1|15|NA|TRBV27
TGTGCCAGCAGTTTAGCCAGGGACAGAAGCGAAAAACTGTTTTTT
CASSLARDRSEKLFF
>TRBJ1-1|NA|14|NA|TRBV5-1
TGCGCCAGCAGCAAAAACGCAGAGAACACTGAAGCTTTCTTT
CASSKNAENTEAFF
>TRBJ2-1|TRBD1|14|once|TRBV24-1
TGTGCCACCAGTGAGGGACAGGGATACAATGAGCAGTTCTTC
CATSEGQGYNEQFF
>TRBJ1-4|TRBD1|14|NA|TRBV28
TGTGCCAGCAGTTCAGGGGGGCAGAGTGAAAAACTGTTTTTT
CASSSGGQSEKLFF
>TRBJ2-7|NA|15|NA|TRBV4-1
TGCGCCAGCAGCCAAGAGCAAACAGTTGCCTACGAGCAGTACTTC
CASSQEQTVAYEQYF
>TRBJ2-1|TRBD2|13|NA|TRBV2
TGTGCCAGCAGGGGACTAGCGGGAGGGTGGCAGTTCTTC
CASRGLAGGWQFF
>TRBJ1-4|NA|15|NA|TRBV7-2
TGTGCCAGCAGCCAAAACAGGGCAACTAATGAAAAACTGTTTTTT
CASSQNRATNEKLFF
>TRBJ2-5|TRBD2|15|NA|TRBV2
TGTGCCAGCCGATTAGGGGCAGGGAGGGAAGAGACCCAGTACTTC
CASRLGAGREETQYF
>TRBJ2-2|NA|12|NA|TRBV11-2
TGTGCCAGCAGCTTAGGAGTCGGGGAGCTGTTTTTT
CASSLGVGELFF
>TRBJ2-7|TRBD2|12|NA|TRBV28
TGTGCCAGCAAAGCGGGACCCTACGAGCAGTACTTC
CASKAGPYEQYF
>TRBJ2-1|TRBD2|15|few|TRBV29-1
TGCAGCGTTGAAGGAGGGGCGGGAGGTCCCAATGAGCAGTTCTTC
CSVEGGAGGPNEQFF
>TRBJ2-7|TRBD2|18|once|TRBV5-1
TGCGCCAGCAGCTTGGGACTAGCGGGAGGACAATTAAGGGACGAGCAGTACTTC
CASSLGLAGGQLRDEQYF
>TRBJ1-1|NA|12|NA|TRBV6-6
TGTGCCAGCACAGTGGTGAACACTGAAGCTTTCTTT
CASTVVNTEAFF
>TRBJ2-1|NA|15|NA|TRBV11-3
TGTGCCAGCAGCTTAGATCCGACCAGGGGTCATGAGCAGTTCTTC
CASSLDPTRGHEQFF
>TRBJ1-2|NA|14|NA|TRBV6-2/TRBV6-3
TGTGCCAGCAGTTACACCATCGGAGATAGTGGCTACACCTTC
CASSYTIGDSGYTF
>TRBJ2-2|TRBD1|19|NA|TRBV13
TGTGCCAGCAGCTTTTATAAATCGACAGGGGAAGGGAACACCGGGGAGCTGTTTTTT
CASSFYKSTGEGNTGELFF
>TRBJ1-5|NA|13|NA|TRBV6-4
TGTGCCAGCAGTGACAGGGCGGGTCAGCCCCAGCATTTT
CASSDRAGQPQHF
>TRBJ2-7|TRBD2|16|NA|TRBV29-1
TGCAGCGTTACCTCCGGGACTAGCGCAAACTCCTACGAGCAGTACTTC
CSVTSGTSANSYEQYF
>TRBJ1-5|TRBD1|15|NA|TRBV6-5
TGTGCCAGCAGCGTGACAGGGTCGAGCAATCAGCCCCAGCATTTT
CASSVTGSSNQPQHF
>TRBJ1-2|NA|13|NA|TRBV7-2
TGTGCCAGCAGCCCACCCAGGGATGGTGGCTACACCTTC
CASSPPRDGGYTF
>TRBJ1-2|TRBD1|12|NA|TRBV29-1
TGCAGCTCCTGGACAGGGGACTATGGCTACACCTTC
CSSWTGDYGYTF
>TRBJ1-5|TRBD1|17|NA|TRBV7-8
TGTGCCAGCAGCTTAGCGTCCGACGGACAGGGATCTCAGCCCCAGCATTTT
CASSLASDGQGSQPQHF